This T cell receptor beta chain was obtained from a study of CD8 T cells in ankylosing spondylitis. Study-level results: Reports say disease-linked clones showed up significantly more in matched ankylosing spondylitis synovial fluid. About 8 highly homologous variants formed a TCR beta motif that appeared characteristic of ankylosing spondylitis blood. Past studies reported some motif variants in reactive arthritis synovial fluid and blood.

This clonotype was seen only a few times. Its matching antigen is unknown. The TCR beta libraries were generated through quantitative 5'-RACE incorporating molecular barcodes. In TCRdb, the 5' RACE reads were re-called with MiXCR into one record per CDR3 protein. The sample consists of around 130,000 distinct CDR3 sequences, approximately 17% of them appearing once. V was pared by 10 bases and J by 5 bases, with 8 bases of the junction left unmatched. CDR1 and CDR2 (germline): SGHAT, FQNNGV. This CDR3 contains 13 residues. This clonotype was obtained from a male donor with ankylosing spondylitis. This chain uses TRBV11-2 with TRBJ2-1, with 7 bases matching TRBD2. Sequencing was performed on blood, either unsorted or a sorted T cell fraction (not recorded which). The CDR3 DNA reads as TGTGCCACCCGGGACTACATAAACAATGAGCAGTTCTTC. It yields the protein CATRDYINNEQFF.